This T cell receptor beta chain was identified during a study of patients and donors after allogeneic stem cell transplantation. This clonotype was detected a few times. One entry per CDR3 protein, called by TCRdb with MiXCR from the RT-PCR reads. The sample has under 200,000 distinct CDR3 sequences, roughly 31% seen once. From germline, CDR1 is LGHNA and CDR2 YNFKEQ. Trimming removed 0 bases at V and 8 bases at J, with 16 bases between. CDR3 length: 16 amino acids. The sample taken for sequencing was blood, either unsorted or a sorted T cell fraction (not recorded which). The sequence was obtained from a human donor who was either an allogeneic HSCT recipient or a stem cell or donor lymphocyte infusion donor (not recorded which). It is not recorded whose cells these are; they may come from a transplant donor. The V and J genes are TRBV4-2 and TRBJ1-4, with D hard to call. The CDR3 nucleotides are TGTGCCAGCAGCCAAGAGGGCTACCGAAAAGAGGAAAAACTGTTTTTT. Its translation: CASSQEGYRKEEKLFF.